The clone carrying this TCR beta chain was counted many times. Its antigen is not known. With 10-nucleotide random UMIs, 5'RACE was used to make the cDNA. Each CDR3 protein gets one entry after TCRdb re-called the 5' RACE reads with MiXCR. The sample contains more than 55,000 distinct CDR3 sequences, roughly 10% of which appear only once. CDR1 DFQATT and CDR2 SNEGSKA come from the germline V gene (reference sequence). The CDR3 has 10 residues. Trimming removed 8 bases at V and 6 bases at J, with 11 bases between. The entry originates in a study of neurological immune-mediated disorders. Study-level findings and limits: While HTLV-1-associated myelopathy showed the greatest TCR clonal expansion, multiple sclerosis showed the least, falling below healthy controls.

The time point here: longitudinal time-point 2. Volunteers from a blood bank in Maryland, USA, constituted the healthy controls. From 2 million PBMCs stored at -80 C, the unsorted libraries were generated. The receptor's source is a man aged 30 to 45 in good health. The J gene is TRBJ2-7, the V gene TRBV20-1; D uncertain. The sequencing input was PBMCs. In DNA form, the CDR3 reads TGCAGTCCCACGGGTGTCGAGCAGTACTTC. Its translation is CSPTGVEQYF.